These 21 T cell receptor beta chains share one sample of origin, sequenced in a study of identical twins. TCRdb re-called the 5' RACE reads with MiXCR, one entry per CDR3 protein. The table has roughly 490,000 distinct CDR3 sequences, roughly an eighth seen once; the top ten hold about 1%. Another study also made use of these data, one on yellow fever vaccine responses in identical twins.

Input material: CD4+ T cells sorted from blood. These receptors were taken from a woman aged 18-35 years in good health.

In this sample, this clonotype turned up many times. The chain carries TRBV3-1 and TRBJ2-5, with D perhaps TRBD2 (5 bases). Looked up from germline, CDR1 is LGHDT and CDR2 is YNNKEL (reference sequence). V lost 2 bases to trimming and J lost 7 bases, with 14 bases between them. The CDR3 has 14 amino acids. The CDR3 DNA sequence: TGTGCCAGCAGCCAAAGAGGCCCAGAGGGGACCCAGTACTTC. Translating it yields CASSQRGPEGTQYF.

This clonotype was counted only a few times. V and J are TRBV19 and TRBJ1-1, with TRBD1 as a possible D gene (5 bases). The CDR3 has 14 residues. V was clipped by 7 bases and J by 1 base, with 13 bases between them. Germline V lookup: CDR1 LNHDA, CDR2 SQIVND (reference sequence). CDR3 sequence: CASTDGGRNTEAFF. Here the CDR3 DNA reads TGTGCCAGTACCGATGGGGGAAGGAACACTGAAGCTTTCTTT.

This clonotype occurred a few times. The CDR3 loop reads CATSRGEGLRNEQFF. The CDR3 coding sequence is TGTGCCACCAGCAGAGGGGAGGGCCTGAGAAATGAGCAGTTCTTC. This chain uses TRBV15 with TRBJ2-1; 7 bases line up with TRBD2. V trimming: 1 base; J trimming: 7 bases; junction bases outside the gene matches: 7. The CDR3 length is 15 residues. Germline V gives CDR1 LNHNV, CDR2 YYDKDF (reference sequence).

This clonotype was observed once. The chain has TRBV14 and TRBJ2-2; D remains unclear. Germline CDR1 reads SGHDN; CDR2 reads FVKESK. The CDR3 is 13 residues long. V was clipped by 1 base and J by 6 bases, with 6 bases between them. The CDR3 is CASSQGKPGELFF. The CDR3 DNA reads TGTGCCAGCAGCCAAGGGAAACCCGGGGAGCTGTTTTTT.

The chain links TRBV18 to TRBJ2-1; 10 bases align to TRBD2. The CDR3 is made up of 15 amino acids. The J segment lost 5 bases and the V segment lost 6 bases, leaving 7 bases of the junction unmatched. Germline V lookup: CDR1 KGHSH, CDR2 LQKENI. The CDR3 DNA follows: TGTGCCAGCTCGCCTCTAGCGGGAGCTGACAATGAGCAGTTCTTC. Encoded protein: CASSPLAGADNEQFF.

The chain joins TRBV4-2 to TRBJ1-4; D is uncertain. The germline CDR1 and CDR2 sequences are LGHNA and YNFKEQ. V was shortened by 1 base and J by 3 bases, with 9 bases between the two germline ends. This CDR3 is built from 15 residues. This chain's CDR3 is CASSQVSNANEKLFF. The CDR3 DNA reads as TGTGCCAGCAGCCAAGTGTCGAATGCTAATGAAAAACTGTTTTTT.

This clonotype has more than one count but fewer than ten. J is TRBJ2-2 and V is TRBV5-5; 9 nucleotides agree with TRBD1. This CDR3 has 15 amino acids. Germline V lookup: CDR1 SGHKS, CDR2 YYEKEE (reference sequence). After removal of 3 bases from V and 7 bases from J, the junction contained 7 bases not matched to a gene. The CDR3 reads CASSWGTGGDGELFF. The CDR3 nucleotides read TGTGCCAGCAGCTGGGGCACAGGGGGCGACGGGGAGCTGTTTTTT.

The chain joins TRBV19 to TRBJ2-5; 7 nucleotides align to TRBD1. The J segment lost 5 bases and the V segment lost 6 bases, leaving 12 bases of the junction unmatched. The CDR3 contains 15 residues. In germline, CDR1 is LNHDA, CDR2 SQIVND (reference sequence). CDR3 region: CASRPRTGRSETQYF. The CDR3 DNA sequence: TGTGCCAGTAGACCGAGGACAGGCCGTTCGGAGACCCAGTACTTC.

This clonotype has ten or more counts. This sequence joins TRBV29-1 and TRBJ2-5; D uncertain. Trimming shortened V by 7 bases and J by 5 bases, and 14 bases separated the two germline ends. CDR1 is SQVTM, CDR2 ANQGSEA, per germline. The CDR3 extends over 12 amino acids. The CDR3 region is CSATPGGETQYF. CDR3 DNA sequence: TGCAGCGCTACCCCAGGTGGCGAGACCCAGTACTTC.

This clonotype was picked up many times. The chain is built from TRBV5-1 and TRBJ2-5; possible D gene TRBD2, 6 bases. CDR3 length: 14 residues. V was shortened by 0 bases and J by 0 bases, with 6 bases between the two germline ends. CDR1 is SGHRS and CDR2 is YFSETQ in the germline V gene. The CDR3 spells CASSLGDYQETQYF. The DNA of the CDR3 is TGCGCCAGCAGCTTGGGGGACTACCAAGAGACCCAGTACTTC.

This clonotype was detected many times. The genes are TRBV10-1 and TRBJ2-4; D remains unclear. CDR3 length: 13 residues. V gave up 9 bases and J gave up 4 bases, with 13 bases separating them. Germline V gene data show CDR1 as WNHNN and CDR2 as SYGVQD (reference sequence). The CDR3 sequence is CARMMITKNIQYF. The CDR3 DNA sequence: TGCGCCAGAATGATGATCACGAAAAACATTCAGTACTTC.

V usage is TRBV4-3 and J usage is TRBJ2-2, with 7 bases identical to TRBD2. The V gene's germline CDR1 is LGHNA and CDR2 YSLEER. The CDR3 consists of 17 residues. With V trimmed by 1 base and J by 1 base, 6 bases remained unmatched. The CDR3 DNA follows: TGCGCCAGCAGCCAAGTGGCACTAGCGCTGAACACCGGGGAGCTGTTTTTT. Translating gives CASSQVALALNTGELFF.

The chain has TRBV5-1 and TRBJ2-3; TRBD2 matches at 7 bases. Germline CDR1 SGHRS, CDR2 YFSETQ. CDR3 length: 14 residues. V shed 7 bases and J 0 bases; nucleotides not matched to a gene: 5. The CDR3 region has the DNA TGCGCCAGCGTGCGGGAGCAGAGCACAGATACGCAGTATTTT. Translating it yields CASVREQSTDTQYF.

The CDR3 spells CAGTFGNTGELFF. The CDR3 coding sequence is TGTGCCGGTACCTTTGGGAACACCGGGGAGCTGTTTTTT. This chain links TRBV6-4 with TRBJ2-2; D remains unclear. V lost 11 bases and J lost 1, with 11 bases in between. The CDR3 is 13 residues long. CDR1 is MRHNA, CDR2 SNTAGT, per germline.

This clonotype was counted ten times or more. V usage is TRBV7-2 and J usage is TRBJ2-1, with 7 bases matching TRBD1. The CDR3 has 15 amino acids. The trim removed 4 bases at V and 4 bases at J, leaving 7 bases unmatched. Germline loops: CDR1 SGHTA, CDR2 FQGNSA. This chain's CDR3 is CASSYGTDPYNEQFF. CDR3 sequence (DNA): TGTGCCAGCAGCTACGGGACAGACCCTTACAATGAGCAGTTCTTC.

The chain carries TRBV7-3 and TRBJ2-3; D uncertain. Between the trimmed V and J ends, which lost 2 bases and 0 bases, there was a span of 6 bases. CDR1 is SGHTA and CDR2 is FQGTGA in the germline V gene. This CDR3 has 14 amino acids. CDR3 amino acids: CASSLQQSTDTQYF. The CDR3 DNA reads as TGTGCCAGCAGCTTACAACAGAGCACAGATACGCAGTATTTT.

This clonotype was seen a handful of times. The gene calls are TRBV20-1 and TRBJ2-2, with D perhaps matching TRBD1 (6 bases). V gave up 3 bases and J gave up 6 bases, with 17 bases separating them. The CDR3 consists of 15 residues. CDR1 DFQATT and CDR2 SNEGSKA come from the germline V gene (reference sequence). CDR3 sequence: CSASDVGAGSGELFF. The CDR3 nucleotides are TGCAGTGCTAGTGATGTGGGGGCCGGATCCGGGGAGCTGTTTTTT.

The rearrangement links TRBV12-3 or TRBV12-4 to TRBJ2-7; D is unresolved. The CDR3 covers 14 residues. Trimming pared 6 bases from V and 7 bases from J, leaving 19 bases between. CDR3 loop: CASRRVPQAPEQYF. Here the CDR3 DNA reads TGTGCCAGCAGACGAGTACCCCAGGCGCCTGAGCAGTACTTC.

The rearrangement joins TRBV7-2 to TRBJ2-3; 7 nucleotides line up with TRBD2. CDR3 length: 14 residues. CDR1 SGHTA and CDR2 FQGNSA come from the germline V gene. V shed 5 bases and J 6 bases; nucleotides not matched to a gene: 8. This CDR3 reads CASSNRLAGDTQYF. For the CDR3, the DNA is TGTGCCAGCAGCAACCGACTAGCAGGCGATACGCAGTATTTT.

The CDR3, as DNA: TGCAGTGCTACTTCCGGGGGGACCGCAGATACGCAGTATTTT. Translated, it gives CSATSGGTADTQYF. The J gene is TRBJ2-3, the V gene TRBV20-1, with 7 nucleotides matching TRBD2. The CDR3 loop spans 14 amino acids. Germline V gene lookup returns CDR1 DFQATT and CDR2 SNEGSKA (reference sequence). V lost 4 bases, J lost 4 bases, and 8 bases stayed unmatched.

In this sample, this clonotype turned up many times. The chain couples TRBV12-3 or TRBV12-4 to TRBJ1-2; D is unclear. The length of the CDR3 is 13 residues. V gave up 2 bases and J gave up 7 bases, with 11 bases separating them. The CDR3 loop reads CASSLNGWSGYTF. The CDR3 coding sequence is TGTGCCAGCAGTTTAAATGGGTGGAGTGGCTACACCTTC.